These T cell receptor beta chains were read from a single sample in a study of cytomegalovirus exposure and HLA in healthy donors. Sequenced by immunoSEQ multiplex PCR; TCRdb stores in-frame clones only, minus some. Here the sample spans about 160,000 clones, around four fifths being singletons. Sequenced: PBMCs. The source is a young woman in good health and CMV-seronegative. CDR3s include the opening cysteine and the closing phenylalanine or tryptophan. Each record gives: J gene, D gene, clone size, V gene, CDR3 protein, CDR3 DNA. D genes are given only for firm matches. Not every row has a clone size; where given, it reads once, few, many or a size class.

TRBJ2-7 TRBD1 - TRBV9 CASSVGGQGAHYEQYF TGTGCCAGCAGCGTAGGAGGACAGGGGGCGCATTACGAGCAGTACTTC
TRBJ2-5 TRBD1 - TRBV5-5 CASSLQGAEETQYF TGTGCCAGCAGCTTGCAGGGGGCGGAGGAGACCCAGTACTTC
TRBJ1-6 - - TRBV7-9 CASSLVVGQYNSPLHF TGTGCCAGCAGCTTAGTAGTGGGACAATATAATTCACCCCTCCACTTT
TRBJ1-6 - - TRBV5-1 CASSSNPTGRLDNSPLHF TGCGCCAGCAGCTCCAATCCAACAGGGCGTTTGGATAATTCACCCCTCCACTTT
TRBJ2-5 TRBD1 - TRBV4-1 CASSQATGPGETQYF TGCGCCAGCAGCCAAGCGACAGGGCCAGGGGAGACCCAGTACTTC
TRBJ1-1 TRBD1 few TRBV28 CATSKTGTAMNTEAFF TGTGCCACCTCCAAAACCGGGACAGCAATGAACACTGAAGCTTTCTTT
TRBJ1-5 - - TRBV20-1 CSARENQPQHF TGCAGTGCCCGCGAAAATCAGCCCCAGCATTTT
TRBJ2-1 TRBD2 - TRBV7-9 CASSRLAGSSYNEQFF TGTGCCAGCAGTCGACTAGCGGGGAGCTCCTACAATGAGCAGTTCTTC
TRBJ1-5 TRBD1 - TRBV5-1 CASSVTGQPNQPQHF TGCGCCAGCAGCGTGACGGGACAGCCCAATCAGCCCCAGCATTTT
TRBJ1-2 TRBD1 - TRBV5-1 CASSSTGTGVRDYTF TGCGCCAGCAGCTCTACCGGGACAGGGGTCCGTGACTACACCTTC
TRBJ2-1 - - TRBV18 CASSPSGAGVGNEQFF TGTGCCAGCTCACCCTCGGGGGCGGGAGTAGGCAATGAGCAGTTCTTC
TRBJ1-2 - - TRBV5-6 CASSFLADYGYTF TGTGCCAGCAGCTTCTTGGCAGACTATGGCTACACCTTC
TRBJ2-3 - - TRBV10-3 CAISETGTDTQYF TGTGCCATCAGTGAGACAGGCACAGATACGCAGTATTTT
TRBJ2-7 TRBD1 - TRBV19 CASSIGGTGVYEQYF TGTGCCAGTAGTATAGGCGGGACAGGGGTCTACGAGCAGTACTTC
TRBJ2-5 TRBD2 once TRBV5-4 CASSHTGTSETQYF TGTGCCAGCAGCCACACTGGGACTAGCGAGACCCAGTACTTC
TRBJ2-1 TRBD2 - TRBV7-2 CASSLTSGMYNEQFF TGTGCCAGCAGCTTGACTAGCGGGATGTACAATGAGCAGTTCTTC
TRBJ2-7 TRBD1 - TRBV7-9 CASLPEQGHEQYF TGTGCCAGCCTACCGGAACAGGGGCACGAGCAGTACTTC
TRBJ1-6 TRBD1 - TRBV6-5 CATQDRVYNSPLHF TGTGCCACCCAAGACAGGGTCTATAATTCACCCCTCCACTTT
TRBJ2-7 TRBD1 - TRBV2 CASRGQVKYEQYF TGTGCCAGCAGGGGACAGGTAAAGTACGAGCAGTACTTC
TRBJ1-5 - - TRBV4-1 CASSQDWVAWAPQHF TGCGCCAGCAGCCAAGATTGGGTCGCCTGGGCGCCCCAGCATTTT
TRBJ1-2 - - TRBV6-1 CASRPGDYSYGYTF TGTGCCAGCAGGCCCGGGGACTACTCTTATGGCTACACCTTC
TRBJ2-5 - - TRBV2 CASSPHLNLAYQETQYF TGTGCCAGCAGCCCCCACCTCAACCTAGCCTATCAAGAGACCCAGTACTTC
TRBJ2-5 - once TRBV7-7 CASSRGAEETQYF TGTGCTAGCAGCCGGGGAGCGGAGGAGACCCAGTACTTC
TRBJ1-3 - once TRBV5-1 CASSPGGQGSYGNTIYF TGCGCCAGCAGCCCTGGTGGGCAGGGATCATATGGAAACACCATATATTTT
TRBJ1-5 - once TRBV4-2 CASSQASGGGQPQHF TGTGCCAGCAGCCAAGCTTCGGGGGGCGGTCAGCCCCAGCATTTT
TRBJ2-7 - - TRBV11-2 CASSPDRKQYF TGTGCCAGCAGCCCCGACAGGAAGCAGTACTTC
TRBJ1-1 TRBD1 - TRBV19 CASSIRDRGRAEAFF TGTGCCAGTAGTATCCGGGACAGGGGGCGGGCTGAAGCTTTCTTT
TRBJ2-7 TRBD2 - TRBV28 CASSSAGLLNEQYF TGTGCCAGCAGTTCAGCGGGGCTTCTCAACGAGCAGTACTTC
TRBJ2-7 TRBD1 - TRBV12-5 CASSRTGAYEQYF TGTGCTAGTTCCAGGACAGGGGCGTACGAGCAGTACTTC
TRBJ1-2 - - TRBV29-1 CSAPQRYGYTF TGCAGCGCACCTCAGCGATATGGCTACACCTTC
TRBJ2-1 TRBD2 once TRBV19 CASSIAEGGREIF TGTGCCAGTAGTATAGCGGAGGGCGGGAGAGAGATCTTC
TRBJ1-3 - - TRBV5-1 CASSLALYSGNTIYF TGCGCCAGCAGCTTGGCCCTCTACTCTGGAAACACCATATATTTT
TRBJ2-1 TRBD2 once TRBV4-1 CASSRGLAGDLYNEQFF TGCGCCAGCAGCCGCGGACTAGCGGGGGACCTCTACAATGAGCAGTTCTTC
TRBJ1-1 - few TRBV5-6 CASSFGLQGVNTEAFF TGTGCCAGCAGCTTTGGTCTGCAGGGTGTGAACACTGAAGCTTTCTTT
TRBJ1-5 TRBD1 - TRBV4-2 CASSQSTGASNQPQHF TGTGCCAGCAGCCAGTCGACAGGGGCTAGCAATCAGCCCCAGCATTTT
TRBJ2-1 TRBD2 - TRBV5-4 CASSSGGAESSYNEQFF TGTGCCAGCAGCTCGGGGGGGGCGGAGAGCTCCTACAATGAGCAGTTCTTC
TRBJ2-7 TRBD2 - TRBV18 CASSPGLEGGEQYF TGTGCCAGCTCACCGGGACTAGAAGGCGGCGAGCAGTACTTC
TRBJ2-7 TRBD1 - TRBV6-1 CASRFDRGSYEQYF TGTGCCAGCAGATTCGACAGGGGGAGCTACGAGCAGTACTTC
TRBJ1-4 - - TRBV21-1 CASSSEIRVSEKLFF TGTGCCAGCAGCAGCGAGATTCGGGTTAGTGAAAAACTGTTTTTT
TRBJ1-5 TRBD1 - TRBV4-1 CASSPGQQNQPQHF TGCGCCAGCAGCCCGGGACAGCAAAATCAGCCCCAGCATTTT
TRBJ1-2 - few TRBV6-5 CASKGARTNYGYTF TGTGCCAGCAAAGGCGCCAGGACTAACTATGGCTACACCTTC
TRBJ2-1 - - TRBV2 CASSASPADEQFF TGTGCCAGCAGTGCATCCCCAGCGGATGAGCAGTTCTTC
TRBJ1-4 - few TRBV7-6 CASSKPGDEKLFF TGTGCCAGCAGCAAGCCGGGGGATGAAAAACTGTTTTTT
TRBJ1-1 - - TRBV7-9 CASSFQGPPEAFF TGTGCCAGCAGCTTCCAGGGTCCCCCTGAAGCTTTCTTT
TRBJ1-1 - few TRBV2 CASSEGRAGQASNTEAFF TGTGCCAGCAGTGAAGGTAGGGCAGGGCAGGCTTCGAACACTGAAGCTTTCTTT
TRBJ1-3 TRBD1 - TRBV6-1 CASRPRTGGGNTIYF TGTGCCAGCAGACCACGGACAGGGGGGGGAAACACCATATATTTT
TRBJ2-7 TRBD1 - TRBV7-8 CASSPAGTGPYEQYF TGTGCCAGCAGCCCCGCCGGGACAGGGCCCTACGAGCAGTACTTC
TRBJ1-6 TRBD1 - TRBV6-5 CASSYSSGTGYSPLHF TGTGCCAGCAGTTACTCGAGCGGGACAGGTTATTCACCCCTCCACTTT
TRBJ2-1 - - TRBV19 CASSDGSLDEQFF TGTGCCAGTAGTGACGGGAGTTTGGATGAGCAGTTCTTC
TRBJ1-1 - - TRBV5-1 CASSIIPLTAVTEAFF TGCGCCAGCAGTATCATACCCCTGACGGCGGTCACTGAAGCTTTCTTT
TRBJ1-3 - - TRBV5-1 CASRTSNSGNTIYF TGCGCCAGCAGAACCTCCAACAGTGGAAACACCATATATTTT
TRBJ2-1 - - TRBV6-4 CASSEGGAVTYNEQFF TGTGCCAGCAGTGAGGGGGGGGCTGTTACCTACAATGAGCAGTTCTTC
TRBJ1-6 - - TRBV10-3 CAISGAVDSPLHF TGTGCCATCAGCGGTGCGGTAGATTCACCCCTCCACTTT
TRBJ1-4 TRBD1 - TRBV2 CASIGQGLSNEKLFF TGTGCCAGCATCGGACAGGGGTTGAGTAATGAAAAACTGTTTTTT
TRBJ1-4 TRBD1 - TRBV28 CASSLGGQGNEKLFF TGTGCCAGCAGTTTAGGGGGACAGGGGAATGAAAAACTGTTTTTT
TRBJ1-4 - - TRBV6-5 CASSYSIYLSEKLFF TGTGCCAGCAGTTACTCGATCTATTTATCCGAAAAACTGTTTTTT
TRBJ2-3 TRBD1 - TRBV5-1 CASSLGQGATDTQYF TGCGCCAGCAGCTTGGGACAGGGGGCAACAGATACGCAGTATTTT
TRBJ2-2 TRBD1 few TRBV28 CASRSTGANTGELFF TGTGCCAGCAGGTCCACAGGGGCCAACACCGGGGAGCTGTTTTTT